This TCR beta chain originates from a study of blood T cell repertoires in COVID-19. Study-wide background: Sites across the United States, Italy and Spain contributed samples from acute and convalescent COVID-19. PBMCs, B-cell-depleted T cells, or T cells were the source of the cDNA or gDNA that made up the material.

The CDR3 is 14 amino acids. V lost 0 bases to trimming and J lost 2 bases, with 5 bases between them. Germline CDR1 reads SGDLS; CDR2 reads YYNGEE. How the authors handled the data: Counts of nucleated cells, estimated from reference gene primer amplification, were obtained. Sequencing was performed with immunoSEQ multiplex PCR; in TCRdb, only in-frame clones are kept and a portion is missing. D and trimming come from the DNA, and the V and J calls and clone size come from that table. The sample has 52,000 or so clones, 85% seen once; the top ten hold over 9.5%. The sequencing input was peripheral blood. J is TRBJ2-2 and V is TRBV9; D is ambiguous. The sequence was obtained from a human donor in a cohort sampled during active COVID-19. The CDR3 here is CASSVGQNTGELFF. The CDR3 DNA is TGTGCCAGCAGCGTAGGACAAAACACCGGGGAGCTGTTTTTT.